This section outlines one T cell receptor (beta chain) sequence together with its context. The V gene end was trimmed by 7 bases and the J gene end by 4 bases; junction bases not matched to a gene: 9. There are 15 residues in the CDR3. Germline CDR1 reads SQVTM; CDR2 reads ANQGSEA. The authors ran a second PCR of roughly 6 to 11 cycles using a sample-barcoded 5' primer and a J-beta primer mix. TCRdb itself ran the 5' RACE reads through MiXCR, one entry per CDR3 protein. The repertoire holds 890,000 or so distinct CDR3 sequences, roughly 60% seen once, with about a quarter in the top ten. These data belong to a study of blood T cells in healthy people across ages.

The source material was blood. This chain uses TRBV29-1 with TRBJ2-2; 10 positions agree with TRBD2. This sequence was found in a man aged 30 to 39 in good health. The CDR3 here is CSDSLAGRFTGELFF. In nucleotides, the CDR3 is TGCAGCGATTCACTAGCGGGGAGGTTCACCGGGGAGCTGTTTTTT.